This T cell receptor (beta chain) was retrieved from a study of STAT5B mutations in CD4+ large granular lymphocyte leukemia. As to this clone: Its antigen is unidentified.

Study observations and caveats: Compared with healthy controls (2/35), patient top clones favored TRBV06 (8/27). Main leukemic clonotypes were patient-specific, but approximately 25% appeared at low frequency elsewhere.

Healthy controls were blood donor buffy coats. Germline CDR1 reads MDHEN; CDR2 reads SYDVKM. Trimming stripped 6 bases from V and 2 bases from J, with 10 bases between. The CDR3 runs to 13 residues. Profiling relied on immunoSEQ multiplex PCR, and the TCRdb table lists in-frame clones only, not all of them. Among some 38,000 clones listed, more than 60% were seen once. This receptor was obtained from a human donor in good health. The specimen was CD4+ T cells from blood buffy coats. V and J are TRBV28 and TRBJ1-1; D is perhaps TRBD1 (5 bases). DNA for the CDR3: TGTGCCAGCAGCGTCGACAGAAACACTGAAGCTTTCTTT. Its translation: CASSVDRNTEAFF.